These 30 T cell receptor beta chains came from one sample sequenced in a study of blood T cells in healthy people across ages. The second PCR ran roughly 7 to 12 cycles with a sample-barcoded 5' primer and J-beta primers. MiXCR, run by TCRdb on the 5' RACE reads, gives a single entry per CDR3 protein. The sample records 1.4 million to 1.5 million distinct CDR3 sequences, 42% being singletons. Sequenced sample: blood. The receptors were sampled from a woman aged 18 to 35 in good health.

This sequence joins TRBV6-2 or TRBV6-3 and TRBJ1-6, with D uncertain. The V gene lost 11 bases and the J gene lost 5 bases, with 7 bases spanning the gap. Germline CDR1 is MNHEY and CDR2 is SVGEGT. This CDR3 spans 11 amino acids. The CDR3 protein is CAARDNSPLHF. The DNA of the CDR3 is TGTGCCGCGAGGGATAATTCACCCCTCCACTTT.

This chain joins TRBV29-1 and TRBJ2-5; D is undetermined. The CDR3 has 12 amino acids. Trimming shortened V by 2 bases and J by 11 bases, and 15 bases separated the two germline ends. CDR1 is SQVTM and CDR2 is ANQGSEA in the germline V gene. Here the CDR3 DNA reads TGCAGCGTTGAAACCTTAGGTAATGAGCAGTACTTC. Translating it yields CSVETLGNEQYF.

In its sample, this clonotype was seen once. This chain uses TRBV7-2 with TRBJ2-7, with 8 bases that match TRBD2. The length of the CDR3 is 15 residues. With V trimmed by 1 base and J by 3 bases, 5 bases remained unmatched. Germline lookup yields CDR1 SGHTA and CDR2 FQGNSA. The DNA of the CDR3 is TGTGCCAGCAGCTTAGTAGCGGGGAGGGACTACGAGCAGTACTTC. Encoded protein: CASSLVAGRDYEQYF.

This clonotype is a singleton in its sample. The chain links TRBV10-3 to TRBJ1-1; D remains unclear. Germline V lookup: CDR1 ENHRY, CDR2 SYGVKD. Trimming stripped 6 bases from V and 3 bases from J, with 14 bases between. The CDR3 is 14 residues long. This CDR3 is CAIRWRVEDTEAFF. In nucleotides, the CDR3 is TGTGCCATCAGGTGGCGGGTCGAGGACACTGAAGCTTTCTTT.

Concerning this clonotype itself: A much larger clone differs by one base, so this may be a read error. This chain connects TRBV10-3 to TRBJ1-4, with D unresolved. V was clipped by 0 bases and J by 13 bases, with 12 bases between them. This CDR3 region has 13 residues. Per the germline V gene, CDR1 is ENHRY and CDR2 is SYGVKD. Here the CDR3 DNA reads TGTGCCATCAGTGAGTCGGAAACTAAGAGACTGTTTTTT. Amino acids: CAISESETKRLFF.

The chain links TRBV12-3 or TRBV12-4 to TRBJ1-1; the match to TRBD1 covers 7 bases. This CDR3 is built from 16 residues. Trimming took 7 bases from V and 0 from J; bases not matched to a gene: 11. DNA for the CDR3: TGTGCCAGCACTTCATCTAACAGGGGACTGAACACTGAAGCTTTCTTT. Translating gives CASTSSNRGLNTEAFF.

CDR3 residues: CASSETVLLGRQYF. CDR3 DNA sequence: TGTGCCAGCAGTGAGACCGTGCTGCTAGGGCGTCAGTATTTT. The rearrangement joins TRBV25-1 to TRBJ2-3; no reliable D call. The CDR3 is 14 amino acids. V was shortened by 3 bases and J by 12 bases, with 19 bases between the two germline ends. Germline loops: CDR1 MGHDK, CDR2 SYGVNS.

This rearrangement joins TRBV28 to TRBJ2-5; 7 bases fit TRBD1. With the DNA end fitting TRBJ2-7 better, the J assignment may be wrong. Looked up from germline, CDR1 is MDHEN and CDR2 is SYDVKM. This CDR3 is 16 amino acids long. The CDR3 DNA follows: TGTGCCAGCAGTATAAGACGGACAGGACCTTCCTACGAGCAGTACTTC. Translated: CASSIRRTGPSYEQYF.

This clonotype came up a few times. This sequence joins TRBV27 and TRBJ1-1; no clear D. Germline CDR1 reads MNHEY; CDR2 reads SMNVEV (reference sequence). V lost 2 bases and J lost 1, with 14 bases in between. This CDR3 spans 16 amino acids. The CDR3 DNA follows: TGTGCCAGCAGTTTAGGTGTAGCAGCCGCGAACACTGAAGCTTTCTTT. Its protein product is CASSLGVAAANTEAFF.

This clonotype was seen a few times. This chain connects TRBV20-1 to TRBJ1-6, with D unresolved. Deletions cut 3 bases from V and 10 bases from J, with 16 bases between. CDR1 is DFQATT and CDR2 is SNEGSKA in the germline V gene (reference sequence). The CDR3 totals 14 residues. In DNA form, the CDR3 reads TGCAGTGCTAGGGAGCGGGCGGTTAGCTCACCCCTCCACTTT. Protein product: CSARERAVSSPLHF.

V is TRBV7-9 and J is TRBJ2-7; D may be TRBD1 (5 bases). Between the trimmed V and J ends, which lost 5 bases and 2 bases, there was a span of 10 bases. The CDR3 extends over 13 amino acids. Germline V gene sequence: CDR1 SEHNR, CDR2 FQNEAQ (reference sequence). CDR3 sequence reads: CASSPDNPYEQYF. DNA for the CDR3: TGTGCCAGCAGCCCGGACAACCCCTACGAGCAGTACTTC.

J is TRBJ2-3 and V is TRBV20-1; no reliable D call. Trimming stripped 4 bases from V and 6 bases from J, with 11 bases between. The CDR3 is 12 amino acids. Germline V CDR1 and CDR2: DFQATT, SNEGSKA (reference sequence). The CDR3 loop is CSATSAADTQYF. For the CDR3, the DNA is TGCAGTGCTACTTCGGCTGCGGATACGCAGTATTTT.

This clonotype was observed a few times. CDR3 nucleotides: TGTGCCAGCAGCCACTCCGGTTACGGGGGCGTTTACAATGAGCAGTTCTTC. Translation gives CASSHSGYGGVYNEQFF. The V and J genes are TRBV6-2 or TRBV6-3 and TRBJ2-1, with D possibly called TRBD1 or TRBD2 (6 bases each). The CDR3 has 17 residues. V was shortened by 6 bases and J by 4 bases, with 22 bases between the two germline ends. CDR1 and CDR2 (germline): MNHEY, SVGEGT.

This rearrangement joins TRBV29-1 to TRBJ1-2, with D possibly being TRBD1 (5 bases). Germline lookup yields CDR1 SQVTM and CDR2 ANQGSEA. Trimming pared 3 bases from V and 2 bases from J, leaving 13 bases between. This CDR3 spans 14 amino acids. CDR3 in DNA: TGCAGCGTTGAGGGGGTGCCAGGGAACTATGGCTACACCTTC. Its protein is CSVEGVPGNYGYTF.

The chain uses TRBV12-3 or TRBV12-4 and TRBJ2-3; D possibly uses TRBD1 or TRBD2 (6 bases each). V was shortened by 3 bases and J by 3 bases, with 13 bases between the two germline ends. The CDR3 contains 15 residues. The CDR3 DNA is TGTGCCAGCAGTTTCGGACAGCGGGCGACAGATACGCAGTATTTT. This codes for CASSFGQRATDTQYF.

This clonotype was seen a few times. The chain joins TRBV20-1 to TRBJ2-7; D call uncertain. Germline CDR1 is DFQATT and CDR2 is SNEGSKA (reference sequence). The CDR3 consists of 11 residues. V lost 6 bases and J lost 3, with 9 bases in between. The CDR3 DNA is TGCAGTGCCCTTTCGTTCTACGAGCAGTACTTC. Translation: CSALSFYEQYF.

V usage is TRBV2 and J usage is TRBJ2-1; the D gene is possibly TRBD2 (5 bases). Trimming removed 1 base from V and 9 bases from J, with 16 bases in between. The length of the CDR3 is 15 residues. Germline V gene data show CDR1 as SNHLY and CDR2 as FYNNEI. CDR3 bases: TGTGCCAGCAGTGAAGGGATGACTATCAACGCTGAGCAGTTCTTC. This codes for CASSEGMTINAEQFF. The variable domain in full, completed from reference TRBV2 and TRBJ2-1, reads EPEVTQTPSHQVTQMGQEVILRCVPISNHLYFYWYRQILGQKVEFLVSFYNNEISEKSEIFDDQFSVERPDGSNFTLKIRSTKLEDSAMYFCASSEGMTINAEQFFGPGTRLTVL.

This clonotype was counted many times. The rearrangement joins TRBV6-6 to TRBJ2-7; D gene unclear. The CDR3 runs to 13 residues. The germline gives CDR1 MNHNY, CDR2 SVGAGI (reference sequence). V dropped 3 bases and J dropped 0 bases, with 6 bases sitting between them. CDR3 sequence reads: CASSYLSSYEQYF. Written as DNA, the CDR3 is TGTGCCAGCAGTTATCTCAGCTCCTACGAGCAGTACTTC.

The rearrangement links TRBV21-1 to TRBJ2-1; the DNA was not used to check the table's D call, TRBD2. TRBV21-1 has pseudogene status. The CDR3 is 16 amino acids. The CDR3 sequence is CASSSYLRPSTSEQFF. Written as DNA, the CDR3 is TGTGCCAGCAGCAGTTACCTCCGACCGAGCACGTCTGAGCAGTTCTTC.

This clonotype appeared a few times. The V and J genes are TRBV5-5 and TRBJ2-1; the D gene is possibly TRBD2 (5 bases). Judging by the DNA end, TRBJ2-7 fits better; the J call may be wrong. The CDR3 contains 16 residues. In germline, CDR1 is SGHKS, CDR2 YYEKEE (reference sequence). CDR3 region: CASSFRAGSSYNEQYF. In DNA form, the CDR3 reads TGTGCCAGCAGCTTTCGGGCGGGTAGCTCCTACAATGAGCAGTACTTC.

This sequence joins TRBV5-1 and TRBJ2-5; TRBD2 agrees at 9 bases. The J segment lost 3 bases and the V segment lost 0 bases, leaving 3 bases of the junction unmatched. Germline V lookup: CDR1 SGHRS, CDR2 YFSETQ. The CDR3 consists of 15 residues. CDR3 in amino acids: CASSLERGAKETQYF. The CDR3 DNA reads TGCGCCAGCAGCTTGGAGCGGGGGGCAAAAGAGACCCAGTACTTC.

V usage is TRBV20-1 and J usage is TRBJ2-2; D possibly matches TRBD1 or TRBD2 (5 bases each). The CDR3 has 14 residues. Trimming pared 5 bases from V and 6 bases from J, leaving 16 bases between. Germline-derived CDR1 and CDR2 are DFQATT and SNEGSKA (reference sequence). In DNA form, the CDR3 reads TGCAGTGCTGCCGGGACGGATATTCCCGGGGAGCTGTTTTTT. Translated, it gives CSAAGTDIPGELFF.

This clonotype was counted between two and nine times. This chain uses TRBV20-1 with TRBJ1-5, with D possibly matching TRBD1 (5 bases). Germline V gene data show CDR1 as DFQATT and CDR2 as SNEGSKA (reference sequence). This CDR3 region has 14 residues. Trimming removed 0 bases at V and 2 bases at J, with 8 bases between. CDR3 loop: CSARDRVGNQPQHF. CDR3 in DNA: TGCAGTGCTAGAGACAGGGTGGGCAATCAGCCCCAGCATTTT.

The genes are TRBV20-1 and TRBJ2-7; D remains ambiguous. V dropped 2 bases and J dropped 1 base, with 12 bases sitting between them. The CDR3 spans 14 residues. CDR1 is DFQATT and CDR2 is SNEGSKA in the germline V gene (reference sequence). The CDR3 coding sequence is TGCAGTGCTAGAAACGGGCAGGAGTCCTACGAGCAGTACTTC. This sequence encodes CSARNGQESYEQYF.

The chain recombines TRBV7-2 with TRBJ1-4; a weak D match, TRBD1 (6 bases). The V and J ends lost 3 bases and 5 bases respectively, with 22 bases between them. CDR1 and CDR2 (germline): SGHTA, FQGNSA. The CDR3 totals 18 residues. This chain's CDR3 is CASSFGPPRGYTNEKLFF. CDR3 sequence (DNA): TGTGCCAGCAGCTTTGGCCCTCCCAGGGGCTACACAAATGAAAAACTGTTTTTT.

J is TRBJ2-1 and V is TRBV13; D unclear. Germline values: CDR1 PRHDT, CDR2 FYEKMQ (reference sequence). Between the trimmed V and J ends, which lost 5 bases and 8 bases, there was a span of 16 bases. The CDR3 consists of 14 residues. The CDR3 DNA follows: TGTGCCAGCAGCGTCGGCAGATTAAAGGATGAGCAGTTCTTC. Translation: CASSVGRLKDEQFF. Drawing the rest from reference TRBV13 and TRBJ2-1, the complete variable domain is AAGVIQSPRHLIKEKRETATLKCYPIPRHDTVYWYQQGPGQDPQFLISFYEKMQSDKGSIPDRFSAQQFSDYHSELNMSSLELGDSALYFCASSVGRLKDEQFFGPGTRLTVL.

V gene TRBV7-2 combines with J gene TRBJ2-5; the match to TRBD2 covers 7 bases. The J call may be in error: the DNA end matches TRBJ2-7 better. Germline CDR1 reads SGHTA; CDR2 reads FQGNSA. This CDR3 is built from 15 residues. The DNA of the CDR3 is TGTGCCAGCAGCTTAGACGCCCTGGGGGGGTACGAGCAGTACTTC. Its protein product is CASSLDALGGYEQYF.

The V call is TRBV4-2, the J call TRBJ2-1; the D gene is possibly TRBD1 (6 bases). The J call is uncertain, as TRBJ2-7 better fits the DNA end. This CDR3 is built from 15 residues. The germline V gene has CDR1 LGHNA and CDR2 YNFKEQ. CDR3 sequence (DNA): TGTGCCAGCAGCCAGGACAGCCCCGACTACAATGAGCAGTACTTC. This gives the protein CASSQDSPDYNEQYF.

This clonotype was seen a handful of times. This rearrangement joins TRBV15 to TRBJ2-2, with a weak D call TRBD1 (6 bases). V was pared by 3 bases and J by 7 bases, with 9 bases between. Germline CDR1 LNHNV, CDR2 YYDKDF (reference sequence). This CDR3 region has 13 residues. CDR3 sequence reads: CATSRIQGGELFF. The CDR3 coding sequence is TGTGCCACCAGCAGGATACAGGGCGGGGAGCTGTTTTTT.

The CDR3 DNA is TGCAGTGCTGGGGGGGACCTCCAGGGCGGCTACACCTTC. This gives the protein CSAGGDLQGGYTF. The chain employs TRBV20-1 and TRBJ1-2; a weak D match, TRBD1 (5 bases). Looked up from germline, CDR1 is DFQATT and CDR2 is SNEGSKA (reference sequence). Trimming shortened V by 5 bases and J by 8 bases, and 18 bases separated the two germline ends. The CDR3 consists of 13 residues.